This passage covers 8 T cell receptor beta chains from one sample sequenced in a study of blood T cell repertoires in COVID-19. Method: immunoSEQ multiplex PCR; TCRdb's copy keeps in-frame clones and lacks some. The sample consists of under 500,000 clones, 80% to 90% of them appearing once. Sequenced material: peripheral blood. Receptors were obtained from a woman younger than 45 with acute or convalescent COVID-19.

The chain has TRBV7-3 and TRBJ2-1; TRBD2 matches 13 bases. The CDR3 runs to 16 residues. Per germline, CDR1 SGHTA and CDR2 FQGTGA. V was pared by 3 bases and J by 3 bases, with 2 bases of the junction left unmatched. In DNA, the CDR3 is TGTGCCAGCAGCTTGCGGACTAGCGGGGGCTACAATGAGCAGTTCTTC. Residues: CASSLRTSGGYNEQFF.

This clone was seen a single time. The J gene is TRBJ2-3, the V gene TRBV9; D perhaps matches TRBD2 (6 bases). Germline lookup yields CDR1 SGDLS and CDR2 YYNGEE. This CDR3 has 16 amino acids. Trimming removed 1 base at V and 4 bases at J, with 16 bases between. CDR3 region: CASSVWPGEVADTQYF. CDR3 sequence (DNA): TGTGCCAGCAGCGTATGGCCGGGGGAGGTGGCAGATACGCAGTATTTT.

This clone has only a few counts. The J gene is TRBJ2-7, the V gene TRBV5-1; TRBD1 is a possible D gene (5 bases). Trimming took off 3 bases at V and 3 bases at J, with 7 bases between the two ends. Germline V gene data show CDR1 as SGHRS and CDR2 as YFSETQ. The CDR3 runs to 12 residues. In nucleotides, the CDR3 is TGCGCCAGCAGCTCCGACAGCTACGAGCAGTACTTC. Its protein product is CASSSDSYEQYF.

V usage is TRBV11-3 and J usage is TRBJ2-7, with 10 positions matching TRBD1. V lost 0 bases, J lost 9 bases, and 8 bases stayed unmatched. This CDR3 contains 15 residues. From germline, CDR1 is SGHNT and CDR2 YENEEA. The CDR3 region has the DNA TGTGCCAGCAGCTTAGAGGGTGACAGGGGGCTAGTGCAGTACTTC. It codes for CASSLEGDRGLVQYF. Filled out from reference TRBV11-3 and TRBJ2-7, the complete variable domain reads EAGVVQSPRYKIIEKKQPVAFWCNPISGHNTLYWYLQNLGQGPELLIRYENEEAVDDSQLPKDRFSAERLKGVDSTLKIQPAELGDSAVYLCASSLEGDRGLVQYFGPGTRLTVT.

This chain connects TRBV11-2 to TRBJ1-1; a possible D gene is TRBD1 (6 bases). This CDR3 contains 13 residues. V dropped 1 base and J dropped 10 bases, with 13 bases sitting between them. The germline gives CDR1 SGHAT, CDR2 FQNNGV. The CDR3 nucleotides are TGTGCCAGCAGCTTAGTGGGGGCCGAGCGAGCTTTCTTT. Protein: CASSLVGAERAFF.

The V and J genes are TRBV4-1 and TRBJ1-5, with D possibly TRBD1 on 6 matching bases. V was shortened by 1 base and J by 0 bases, with 10 bases between the two germline ends. The germline gives CDR1 MGHRA, CDR2 YSYEKL. The CDR3 spans 16 residues. The CDR3 bases are TGCGCCAGCAGCCAAGGGACAGATAATAGCAATCAGCCCCAGCATTTT. Translating gives CASSQGTDNSNQPQHF.

The rearrangement joins TRBV7-2 to TRBJ2-7, with 9 bases identical to TRBD1. The germline V gene has CDR1 SGHTA and CDR2 FQGNSA. CDR3 length: 15 amino acids. V shed 5 bases and J 3 bases; nucleotides not matched to a gene: 8. This CDR3 is CASSPGTGKGYEQYF. CDR3 in DNA: TGTGCCAGCAGCCCGGGGACAGGGAAGGGCTACGAGCAGTACTTC.

Only a few counts were recorded for this clone. The chain carries TRBV6-5 and TRBJ1-2; tentatively, D is TRBD1 (5 bases). Looked up from germline, CDR1 is MNHEY and CDR2 is SVGAGI. Trimming pared 7 bases from V and 4 bases from J, leaving 10 bases between. CDR3 length: 12 amino acids. The CDR3 loop is CASNRQIYGYTF. The CDR3, as DNA: TGTGCCAGCAATCGACAGATCTATGGCTACACCTTC.